Listed below are T cell receptor beta chains from one sample, sequenced in a study of CD8+CD57+ T cells in acquired aplastic anemia. From the reads, TCRdb called clonotypes with MiXCR, one entry per CDR3 protein. This sample has 310,000 or so distinct CDR3 sequences, with 45% to 65% found just once. The sequenced material came from sorted CD4+, CD8+, or CD8+CD57+ T cells (not recorded which) from PBMCs. The receptors here all came from a human donor with aplastic anemia. The CDR3 runs from the conserved cysteine through the conserved F or W. Each record gives: J gene, D gene, clone size, V gene, CDR3 protein, CDR3 DNA. A D gene is named only where the DNA matches it firmly. Size is stated for part of the rows, as once, few or many counts, or as a class when the clone is expanded.

TRBJ2-7 | - | many | TRBV6-1 | CASIARESYEQYF | TGTGCCAGCATTGCCCGGGAATCCTACGAGCAGTACTTC
TRBJ1-4 | TRBD1 | - | TRBV10-2 | CASRSGQATNEKLFF | TGCGCCAGCAGATCCGGACAGGCAACTAATGAAAAACTGTTTTTT
TRBJ2-7 | - | few | TRBV20-1 | CSATRGQTRHEQYF | TGCAGTGCTACCCGCGGCCAGACTAGGCACGAGCAGTACTTC
TRBJ2-5 | TRBD2 | many | TRBV7-9 | CASSVGAGGQETQYF | TGTGCCAGCAGCGTAGGAGCGGGAGGGCAAGAGACCCAGTACTTC
TRBJ2-5 | - | - | TRBV5-1 | CASSADDSGETQYF | TGCGCCAGCAGCGCGGACGATAGTGGGGAGACCCAGTACTTC
TRBJ1-1 | - | - | TRBV19 | CASSIGGDYTEAFF | TGTGCCAGTAGTATAGGTGGGGACTACACTGAAGCTTTCTTT
TRBJ1-2 | - | - | TRBV10-3 | CAITGTPDYGYTF | TGTGCCATCACTGGTACGCCGGACTATGGCTACACCTTC
TRBJ2-1 | - | many | TRBV5-6 | CASSLGREQFF | TGTGCCAGCAGCTTGGGGCGTGAGCAGTTCTTC
TRBJ1-2 | - | few | TRBV12-3/TRBV12-4 | CASSFREYGYTF | TGTGCCAGCAGTTTCAGGGAATATGGCTACACCTTC
TRBJ1-2 | - | - | TRBV6-5 | CASSRTTRGYGYTF | TGTGCCAGCAGTAGGACAACGAGGGGGTATGGCTACACCTTC
TRBJ2-3 | - | - | TRBV5-1 | CASSKSTDTQYF | TGCGCCAGCAGCAAGAGCACAGATACGCAGTATTTT
TRBJ2-7 | TRBD2 | many | TRBV5-6 | CASSRQTAGGEQYF | TGTGCCAGCAGCCGACAAACCGCGGGGGGCGAGCAGTACTTC
TRBJ2-7 | TRBD1 | many | TRBV19 | CASSRSGTGVPYEQYF | TGTGCCAGTAGTAGGTCCGGGACAGGGGTTCCATACGAGCAGTACTTC
TRBJ1-1 | - | many | TRBV12-3/TRBV12-4 | CASSLGWTTEAFF | TGTGCCAGCAGTCTGGGATGGACCACTGAAGCTTTCTTT
TRBJ2-3 | - | - | TRBV7-3 | CASSPQAPPDTQYF | TGTGCCAGCAGCCCCCAAGCCCCGCCAGATACGCAGTATTTT
TRBJ1-3 | - | - | TRBV10-3 | CAISESLVLTGSDGYTIYF | TGTGCCATCAGTGAGTCACTGGTTCTTACGGGGAGCGATGGCTACACCATATATTTT
TRBJ1-6 | - | - | TRBV12-3/TRBV12-4 | CASSSRSWAEFRSPLHF | TGTGCCAGCAGTTCCCGAAGCTGGGCAGAGTTTCGATCACCCCTCCACTTT
TRBJ2-7 | TRBD1 | - | TRBV11-2 | CASSLVGGNSYEQYF | TGTGCCAGCAGCTTAGTAGGGGGCAACAGCTACGAGCAGTACTTC
TRBJ2-5 | TRBD2 | many | TRBV5-1 | CASRTGTRVQETQYF | TGCGCCAGCAGAACCGGGACTAGGGTCCAAGAGACCCAGTACTTC